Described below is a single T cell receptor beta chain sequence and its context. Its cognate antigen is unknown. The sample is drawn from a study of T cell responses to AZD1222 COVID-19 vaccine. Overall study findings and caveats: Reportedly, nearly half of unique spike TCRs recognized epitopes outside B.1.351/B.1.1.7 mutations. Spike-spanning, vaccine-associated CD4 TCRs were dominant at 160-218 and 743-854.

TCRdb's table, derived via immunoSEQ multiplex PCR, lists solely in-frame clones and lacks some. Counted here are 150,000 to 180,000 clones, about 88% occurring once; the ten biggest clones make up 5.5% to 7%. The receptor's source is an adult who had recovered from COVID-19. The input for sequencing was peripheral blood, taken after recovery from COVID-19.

The CDR3 nucleotides are TGTGCCACCAGCAGGACCCTTGCGGGGGCCACAGATACGCAGTATTTT. Translation: CATSRTLAGATDTQYF. The chain uses TRBV15 and TRBJ2-3; weak D call: TRBD2 (7 bases). Germline V gene lookup returns CDR1 LNHNV and CDR2 YYDKDF (reference sequence). The length of the CDR3 is 16 residues. Trimming removed 3 bases from V and 2 bases from J, with 15 bases in between. Full variable domain (outside the CDR3, taken from reference TRBV15 and TRBJ2-3): DAMVIQNPRYQVTQFGKPVTLSCSQTLNHNVMYWYQQKSSQAPKLLFHYYDKDFNNEADTPDNFQSRRPNTSFCFLDIRSPGLGDTAMYLCATSRTLAGATDTQYFGPGTRLTVL.